These T cell receptor beta chains were read from a single sample in a study of long-term antiretroviral therapy in people with HIV. Some clones are missing from TCRdb's copy, which holds only in-frame ones; the method was immunoSEQ multiplex PCR. The sample consists of over 25,000 clones, over 90% of them appearing once. The source was unsorted PBMCs, collected 6.2 years after starting antiretroviral therapy. These receptors were obtained from a man aged 35 to 55 with HIV. CDR3s include the opening cysteine and the closing phenylalanine or tryptophan. The D gene is left open where the match is weak. Where a row states a size, it is once, few, many or the class of an expanded clone; other rows omit it.

size	D	V	J	CDR3	DNA
.	TRBD1	TRBV23-1	TRBJ2-7	CASMPIQGITYEQYF	TGCGCCAGCATGCCCATACAGGGGATCACCTACGAGCAGTACTTC
once	.	TRBV19	TRBJ1-4	CASGRDTVIEKLFF	TGTGCCAGTGGACGGGACACCGTTATTGAAAAACTGTTTTTT
.	.	TRBV5-4	TRBJ2-5	CASSPLPGSNQETQYF	TGTGCCAGCAGCCCTCTCCCGGGGAGTAACCAAGAGACCCAGTACTTC
few	TRBD1	TRBV11-3	TRBJ1-5	CASSLDRDRGLPRQPQHF	TGTGCCAGCAGCTTAGACCGCGACAGGGGGCTGCCACGGCAGCCCCAGCATTTT
.	TRBD2	TRBV5-1	TRBJ2-3	CASSRNPSGRLTDTQYF	TGCGCCAGCAGCCGAAACCCTAGCGGGAGGCTCACAGATACGCAGTATTTT
.	.	TRBV2	TRBJ1-5	CASSEYFARETVLSNQPQHF	TGTGCCAGCAGTGAATATTTCGCCAGGGAAACGGTTCTGAGCAATCAGCCCCAGCATTTT
.	.	TRBV25-1	TRBJ1-1	CASKGQRNTEAFF	TGTGCCAGCAAAGGGCAGAGAAACACTGAAGCTTTCTTT
once	TRBD2	TRBV27	TRBJ2-2	CASSLLAGKNTGELFF	TGTGCCAGCAGTTTATTAGCGGGAAAGAACACCGGGGAGCTGTTTTTT
.	.	TRBV6-5	TRBJ2-1	CASRTGTDSKQFF	TGTGCCAGCAGAACTGGGACTGACTCTAAGCAGTTCTTC
.	.	TRBV6-1	TRBJ2-5	CASSGGSQETQYF	TGTGCCAGCAGTGGCGGAAGCCAAGAGACCCAGTACTTC
.	.	TRBV19	TRBJ1-2	CASSSKTGGPGYTF	TGTGCCAGTAGTTCCAAGACCGGGGGCCCTGGCTACACCTTC
medium-sized	.	TRBV6-4	TRBJ1-5	CASSPRGQDQPEGNQPQHF	TGTGCCAGCAGTCCACGGGGGCAGGACCAACCTGAGGGCAATCAGCCCCAGCATTTT
.	.	TRBV11-2	TRBJ1-1	CASSLDRDTEAFF	TGTGCCAGCAGCTTAGATAGGGACACTGAAGCTTTCTTT
once	TRBD2	TRBV5-1	TRBJ2-3	CASSLDPRGGRRDTQYF	TGCGCCAGCAGCTTGGACCCTCGGGGCGGGAGGAGGGATACGCAGTATTTT
.	.	TRBV19	TRBJ2-4	CASSIDRTGNIQYF	TGTGCCAGTAGTATAGATCGTACGGGAAACATTCAGTACTTC
.	.	TRBV5-1	TRBJ2-7	CVSTGMQYF	TGCGTCAGCACTGGGATGCAGTACTTC
.	.	TRBV28	TRBJ2-3	CASSGPARPQYF	TGTGCCAGCAGCGGACCAGCACGCCCGCAGTATTTT
.	.	TRBV11-3	TRBJ2-1	CASSFRYEQFF	TGTGCCAGCAGCTTCCGCTATGAGCAGTTCTTC
.	.	TRBV13	TRBJ1-2	CASSLGSAGYYGYTF	TGTGCCAGCAGCTTAGGGTCGGCAGGATACTATGGCTACACCTTC
.	.	TRBV4-3	TRBJ2-1	CASSLRWKGYNEQFF	TGCGCCAGCAGCCTTAGGTGGAAGGGCTACAATGAGCAGTTCTTC
.	TRBD1	TRBV28	TRBJ2-7	CASTELQGRYEQYF	TGTGCCAGCACCGAGTTACAGGGGCGCTACGAGCAGTACTTC
.	TRBD1	TRBV15	TRBJ2-7	CATSRGPDRQSYEQYF	TGTGCCACCAGCAGAGGGCCGGACAGGCAAAGTTACGAGCAGTACTTC
.	.	TRBV20-1	TRBJ1-4	CSAFFNEKLFF	TGCAGTGCTTTTTTTAATGAAAAACTGTTTTTT
.	.	TRBV27	TRBJ2-1	CASGGAYNEQFF	TGTGCCAGCGGGGGAGCCTACAATGAGCAGTTCTTC
.	TRBD1	TRBV18	TRBJ1-4	CASSPGDSYATNEKLFF	TGTGCCAGCTCACCCGGGGACAGCTATGCAACTAATGAAAAACTGTTTTTT
.	TRBD1	TRBV9	TRBJ2-7	CASSLGQGASEQYF	TGTGCCAGCAGTCTAGGACAGGGGGCGTCCGAGCAGTACTTC
.	.	TRBV27	TRBJ1-1	CASSLKGPTEAFF	TGTGCCAGCAGTTTAAAGGGGCCTACTGAAGCTTTCTTT
.	.	TRBV14	TRBJ2-5	CASSQDGDFEETQYF	TGTGCCAGCAGCCAAGATGGGGACTTCGAAGAGACCCAGTACTTC
.	TRBD2	TRBV29-1	TRBJ2-1	CSSGLASGMGEQFF	TGCAGCTCGGGGTTGGCTAGCGGGATGGGTGAGCAGTTCTTC
.	TRBD2	TRBV19	TRBJ2-1	CASSIVPSGRGYNEQFF	TGTGCCAGTAGTATAGTACCTAGCGGGAGGGGATACAATGAGCAGTTCTTC
.	TRBD1	TRBV6-1	TRBJ2-3	CASSLGQGRLTQYF	TGTGCCAGCAGCCTCGGACAGGGAAGGTTGACGCAGTATTTT
.	TRBD2	TRBV9	TRBJ2-3	CASSVGASGGYTQYF	TGTGCCAGCAGCGTAGGGGCTAGCGGGGGATATACGCAGTATTTT
.	.	TRBV9	TRBJ2-1	CASSVEWYNEQFF	TGTGCCAGCAGCGTAGAGTGGTACAATGAGCAGTTCTTC
few	.	TRBV2	TRBJ2-1	CASSSAADYNEQFF	TGTGCCAGCAGTAGTGCAGCCGACTACAATGAGCAGTTCTTC
.	.	TRBV7-9	TRBJ2-2	CAWDRDTNTGELFF	TGTGCCTGGGACCGGGACACGAACACCGGGGAGCTGTTTTTT
.	.	TRBV19	TRBJ1-5	CASSILRGFDQPQHF	TGTGCCAGTAGTATCCTCCGGGGGTTTGATCAGCCCCAGCATTTT
.	TRBD2	TRBV7-6	TRBJ2-7	CASSPIGRAYEQYF	TGTGCCAGCAGCCCAATAGGGAGGGCCTACGAGCAGTACTTC
.	.	TRBV6-1	TRBJ1-3	CASRGQRTGENTIYF	TGTGCCAGCAGAGGACAACGAACCGGGGAAAACACCATATATTTT
.	.	TRBV7-9	TRBJ2-7	CASSLAPGEQYF	TGTGCCAGCAGCTTAGCGCCTGGGGAGCAGTACTTC
.	.	TRBV6-5	TRBJ1-1	CASSYGPSAAFF	TGTGCCAGCAGTTATGGCCCGTCGGCAGCTTTCTTT
.	TRBD2	TRBV10-3	TRBJ2-1	CAITGLAGPYNEQFF	TGTGCCATCACTGGACTAGCGGGCCCCTACAATGAGCAGTTCTTC
.	.	TRBV27	TRBJ2-7	CASSSLLSYEQYF	TGTGCCAGCAGTTCGCTGCTATCCTACGAGCAGTACTTC
.	.	TRBV6-1	TRBJ2-6	CASSESPASGANVLTF	TGTGCCAGCAGTGAAAGTCCCGCCTCTGGGGCCAACGTCCTGACTTTC
once	.	TRBV14	TRBJ1-2	CASSQGGGTNPYGYTF	TGTGCCAGCAGCCAAGGAGGGGGGACGAATCCCTATGGCTACACCTTC
.	TRBD1	TRBV10-2	TRBJ1-5	CASSDGQGTQPQHF	TGCGCCAGCAGTGACGGACAGGGCACTCAGCCCCAGCATTTT
.	TRBD1	TRBV6-1	TRBJ2-3	CASRPGQGALTQYF	TGTGCCAGCAGGCCGGGACAGGGGGCTCTTACGCAGTATTTT
.	TRBD1	TRBV27	TRBJ1-1	CASLTGTGEAFF	TGTGCCAGCCTTACCGGGACAGGTGAAGCTTTCTTT
.	.	TRBV2	TRBJ2-7	CASTASDSYEQYF	TGTGCCAGCACCGCATCGGACAGCTACGAGCAGTACTTC
.	.	TRBV19	TRBJ2-5	CASSRGTSKGETQYF	TGTGCCAGTAGTAGAGGGACATCAAAGGGAGAGACCCAGTACTTC
.	.	TRBV30	TRBJ2-5	CAWNSVFLGTQYF	TGTGCCTGGAATTCGGTTTTCCTAGGGACCCAGTACTTC
.	.	TRBV11-2	TRBJ1-4	CASSARALGPEKLFF	TGTGCCAGCAGCGCCCGGGCCCTGGGTCCTGAAAAACTGTTTTTT
.	TRBD1	TRBV18	TRBJ2-3	CASSTGQGPDTQYF	TGTGCCAGCTCAACGGGACAGGGTCCAGATACGCAGTATTTT
.	.	TRBV14	TRBJ1-6	CASSQGNSYNSPLHF	TGTGCCAGCAGCCAAGGCAACTCCTATAATTCACCCCTCCACTTT